The text below deals with one T cell receptor beta chain. The source of the sample is a study of blood T cell repertoires in COVID-19. About the research overall: Both acute and convalescent COVID-19 samples were obtained from the United States, Italy and Spain.

With 11 bases removed from V and 6 bases from J, the gap between germline ends came to 19 bases. Germline lookup yields CDR1 WNHNN and CDR2 SYGVQD (reference sequence). The CDR3 loop spans 13 amino acids. Cohort assignment relied on participant-reported clinical history. Generated by immunoSEQ multiplex PCR, the TCRdb table keeps only in-frame clones and is missing some. Altogether about 380,000 clones are present, around 87% being singletons, with the ten largest covering roughly 1.4%. The TCR comes from a man aged 25-45 years who had recovered from COVID-19. Sequencing was carried out using PBMCs or T cells enriched from blood (not recorded which). V gene TRBV10-1 combines with J gene TRBJ1-1; tentative D call: TRBD1 (6 bases). CDR3 in amino acids: CASSPGQAAEAFF. CDR3 DNA sequence: TGCGCCTCTTCGCCGGGACAAGCTGCTGAAGCTTTCTTT.